These T cell receptor beta chains were read from a single sample in a study of T-cell memory formation after mild COVID-19. A single record per CDR3 protein comes from TCRdb applying MiXCR to the 5' RACE reads. The table shows approximately 88,000 distinct CDR3 sequences, with nearly 25% occurring only once. The sequenced sample consisted of PBMCs or a T cell subset sorted from them (not recorded which). All receptors derive from a man younger than 35 who had mild COVID-19 (a few samples of this study predate the infection). Cell type and time point are not known. Both conserved end residues are part of each CDR3. Each record gives: clone size, J gene, V gene, D gene, CDR3 DNA, CDR3 protein. D genes are given only for firm matches. The listing skips clone size in some rows; elsewhere it reads once, few, many or a size class.

clone_size: .
j_call: TRBJ2-7
v_call: TRBV9
d_call: TRBD2
cdr3_nt: TGTGCCAGCAGCGTAGAGGGACTATTCCCCTACGAGCAGTACTTC
cdr3_aa: CASSVEGLFPYEQYF

clone_size: few
j_call: TRBJ2-7
v_call: TRBV29-1
d_call: .
cdr3_nt: TGCAGCACACGGGACCACTCCTACGAGCAGTACTTC
cdr3_aa: CSTRDHSYEQYF

clone_size: once
j_call: TRBJ2-7
v_call: TRBV11-2
d_call: .
cdr3_nt: TGTGCCAGCAGCTTAGAGGAGGAGCAGTACTTC
cdr3_aa: CASSLEEEQYF

clone_size: .
j_call: TRBJ2-5
v_call: TRBV7-3
d_call: TRBD1
cdr3_nt: TGTGCCAGCAGCCTTCAGGGGGTTCCGGGCGAGACCCAGTACTTC
cdr3_aa: CASSLQGVPGETQYF

clone_size: few
j_call: TRBJ2-2
v_call: TRBV27
d_call: .
cdr3_nt: TGTGCCAGCAGTCCGGGGGTCCCCGGGGAGCTGTTTTTT
cdr3_aa: CASSPGVPGELFF

clone_size: few
j_call: TRBJ2-7
v_call: TRBV20-1
d_call: .
cdr3_nt: TGCAGTGCTAGAAGTCGGCAGGGGCTCCGCGAGCAGTACTTC
cdr3_aa: CSARSRQGLREQYF

clone_size: .
j_call: TRBJ2-2
v_call: TRBV4-1
d_call: TRBD2
cdr3_nt: TGCGCCAGCAGCCAATCCGCGGGGACTAAAACCGGGGAGCTGTTTTTT
cdr3_aa: CASSQSAGTKTGELFF

clone_size: .
j_call: TRBJ1-1
v_call: TRBV5-1
d_call: .
cdr3_nt: TGTGCCAGCAGCTTTGGGGGGGGCACTGAAGCTTTCTTT
cdr3_aa: CASSFGGGTEAFF

clone_size: few
j_call: TRBJ2-1
v_call: TRBV6-2/TRBV6-3
d_call: .
cdr3_nt: TGTGCCAGCAGTTACTCACTGTCAGGGAGGCCCTACAATGAGCAGTTCTTC
cdr3_aa: CASSYSLSGRPYNEQFF

clone_size: .
j_call: TRBJ2-1
v_call: TRBV4-3
d_call: .
cdr3_nt: TGCGCCAGCAGCCAAGCACTGGGGCGCCGGGGGCAGGATGAGCAGTTCTTC
cdr3_aa: CASSQALGRRGQDEQFF

clone_size: .
j_call: TRBJ2-7
v_call: TRBV27
d_call: .
cdr3_nt: TGTGCCAGCAGTTTAGCCGTCCCAAGCTCCTACGAGCAGTACTTC
cdr3_aa: CASSLAVPSSYEQYF

clone_size: few
j_call: TRBJ2-5
v_call: TRBV12-3/TRBV12-4
d_call: .
cdr3_nt: TGTGCCAGCAGTTCCGACAGTTTCCAAGAGACCCAGTACTTC
cdr3_aa: CASSSDSFQETQYF

clone_size: few
j_call: TRBJ2-3
v_call: TRBV7-6
d_call: TRBD1
cdr3_nt: TGTGCCAGCAGCTTCAGGCAGGGGGAAGTAGGCACAGATACGCAGTATTTT
cdr3_aa: CASSFRQGEVGTDTQYF

clone_size: .
j_call: TRBJ2-5
v_call: TRBV7-9
d_call: .
cdr3_nt: TGTGCCAGCAGCTCAACCAGGACGATCGCCAAGGAGACCCAGTACTTC
cdr3_aa: CASSSTRTIAKETQYF

clone_size: few
j_call: TRBJ2-1
v_call: TRBV3-1
d_call: .
cdr3_nt: TGTGCCAGCAGCCAATCCTTCTATGAGCAGTTCTTC
cdr3_aa: CASSQSFYEQFF

clone_size: .
j_call: TRBJ1-2
v_call: TRBV7-9
d_call: TRBD1
cdr3_nt: TGTGCCAGCAGCATCCGACAGGGGCCGAACTATGGCTACACCTTC
cdr3_aa: CASSIRQGPNYGYTF

clone_size: few
j_call: TRBJ1-2
v_call: TRBV6-1
d_call: TRBD1
cdr3_nt: TGTGCCAGCAGTGAATGGTTGGGCGACAGGGGGCCCGACTATGGCTACACCTTC
cdr3_aa: CASSEWLGDRGPDYGYTF

clone_size: .
j_call: TRBJ2-3
v_call: TRBV7-6
d_call: .
cdr3_nt: TGTGCCAGCAGCAACACGGGGACAGATACGCAGTATTTT
cdr3_aa: CASSNTGTDTQYF

clone_size: .
j_call: TRBJ2-5
v_call: TRBV5-6
d_call: TRBD2
cdr3_nt: TGTGCCAGCAGCTTGGAACTAGCGGGGGTTTTACGGGAGACCCAGTACTTC
cdr3_aa: CASSLELAGVLRETQYF

clone_size: .
j_call: TRBJ2-1
v_call: TRBV11-2
d_call: TRBD2
cdr3_nt: TGTGCCAGCAGCTTACTAGCGGGGGGCCACAATGAGCAGTTCTTC
cdr3_aa: CASSLLAGGHNEQFF

clone_size: few
j_call: TRBJ2-1
v_call: TRBV20-1
d_call: TRBD2
cdr3_nt: TGCAGTGCTAGAGTCCTAGCGGGGAATGAGCAGTTCTTC
cdr3_aa: CSARVLAGNEQFF

clone_size: many
j_call: TRBJ2-7
v_call: TRBV2
d_call: .
cdr3_nt: TGTGCCAGCACCCCGGCCTACGAGCAGTACTTC
cdr3_aa: CASTPAYEQYF

clone_size: .
j_call: TRBJ2-2
v_call: TRBV7-6
d_call: .
cdr3_nt: TGTGCCAGCAGCTTAGTCCCGGACAGATACACCGGGGAGCTGTTTTTT
cdr3_aa: CASSLVPDRYTGELFF

clone_size: .
j_call: TRBJ2-7
v_call: TRBV12-3/TRBV12-4
d_call: .
cdr3_nt: TGTGCCAGCAGTTTTAGATATTACGAGCAGTACTTC
cdr3_aa: CASSFRYYEQYF

clone_size: few
j_call: TRBJ2-5
v_call: TRBV4-2
d_call: TRBD2
cdr3_nt: TGTGCCAGCAGCCCGCTGAATAAGGCCCTCGAAGCGGGGGTTCCGAAAGAGACCCAGTACTTC
cdr3_aa: CASSPLNKALEAGVPKETQYF

clone_size: few
j_call: TRBJ1-1
v_call: TRBV4-3
d_call: .
cdr3_nt: TGCGCCAGCAGCCAAGATCCCGGGCGGGGTGAAGCTTTCTTT
cdr3_aa: CASSQDPGRGEAFF

clone_size: once
j_call: TRBJ1-5
v_call: TRBV7-2
d_call: .
cdr3_nt: TGTGCCAGCACCCCAGGGGATCAGCCCCAGCATTTT
cdr3_aa: CASTPGDQPQHF

clone_size: .
j_call: TRBJ1-1
v_call: TRBV5-5
d_call: .
cdr3_nt: TGTGCCAGCAGCCGGACACCTCGGGGATTGAACACTGAAGCTTTCTTT
cdr3_aa: CASSRTPRGLNTEAFF

clone_size: few
j_call: TRBJ2-7
v_call: TRBV12-3/TRBV12-4
d_call: .
cdr3_nt: TGTGCCAGCACCCAGACCGAGGCCGTCTACGAGCAGTACTTC
cdr3_aa: CASTQTEAVYEQYF

clone_size: few
j_call: TRBJ1-4
v_call: TRBV27
d_call: .
cdr3_nt: TGTGCCAGCAGTTTCCTTGGATCAAATGAAAAACTGTTTTTT
cdr3_aa: CASSFLGSNEKLFF

clone_size: .
j_call: TRBJ2-1
v_call: TRBV7-2
d_call: TRBD1
cdr3_nt: TGTGCCAGCAGCTTCGGCACAGGGGGTTACAATGAGCAGTTCTTC
cdr3_aa: CASSFGTGGYNEQFF

clone_size: .
j_call: TRBJ1-3
v_call: TRBV12-3/TRBV12-4
d_call: TRBD1
cdr3_nt: TGTGCCAGCAGCACGACAGGGACTGGAAACACCATATATTTT
cdr3_aa: CASSTTGTGNTIYF

clone_size: .
j_call: TRBJ2-3
v_call: TRBV19
d_call: .
cdr3_nt: TGTGCCAGTAGTTGGGGGGACCTCACAGATACGCAGTATTTT
cdr3_aa: CASSWGDLTDTQYF

clone_size: .
j_call: TRBJ1-3
v_call: TRBV7-2
d_call: .
cdr3_nt: TGTGCCAGCAGCTTAGGGGGCTACTCTGGAAACACCATATATTTT
cdr3_aa: CASSLGGYSGNTIYF

clone_size: .
j_call: TRBJ2-7
v_call: TRBV7-9
d_call: TRBD2
cdr3_nt: TGTGCCAGCACCCCAAGGGACTACCCGTACGAGCAGTACTTC
cdr3_aa: CASTPRDYPYEQYF

clone_size: .
j_call: TRBJ2-7
v_call: TRBV7-9
d_call: .
cdr3_nt: TGTGCCAGCAGCTTGCTGTCTAGCCCGCAGTACGAGCAGTACTTC
cdr3_aa: CASSLLSSPQYEQYF

clone_size: .
j_call: TRBJ1-2
v_call: TRBV6-5
d_call: .
cdr3_nt: TGTGCCAGCAGTTATGTGGCCGAGAGCTATGGCTACACCTTC
cdr3_aa: CASSYVAESYGYTF

clone_size: .
j_call: TRBJ2-3
v_call: TRBV6-4
d_call: TRBD1
cdr3_nt: TGTGCCAGCAGTGACCGACCGGGACAGGGGATAGATACGCAGTATTTT
cdr3_aa: CASSDRPGQGIDTQYF

clone_size: .
j_call: TRBJ1-2
v_call: TRBV29-1
d_call: TRBD1
cdr3_nt: TGCAGCGTGGGACAGGGGGACTATGGCTACACCTTC
cdr3_aa: CSVGQGDYGYTF

clone_size: .
j_call: TRBJ2-2
v_call: TRBV7-8
d_call: .
cdr3_nt: TGTGCCAGCAGCTTAGCGTTTGTCGGGGAGCTGTTTTTT
cdr3_aa: CASSLAFVGELFF

clone_size: few
j_call: TRBJ2-1
v_call: TRBV7-3
d_call: .
cdr3_nt: TGTGCCAGCAGCTTAGTTGGGGGGGCCGTCGGTGAGCAGTTCTTC
cdr3_aa: CASSLVGGAVGEQFF

clone_size: few
j_call: TRBJ2-7
v_call: TRBV6-2/TRBV6-3
d_call: TRBD1
cdr3_nt: TGTGCCAGCAGTCGCAGACAGGGTATGTTTTACGAGCAGTACTTC
cdr3_aa: CASSRRQGMFYEQYF

clone_size: .
j_call: TRBJ1-2
v_call: TRBV4-3
d_call: .
cdr3_nt: TGCGCCAGCAGCCAAGGGACGCCCCTGGGTGGCTACACCTTC
cdr3_aa: CASSQGTPLGGYTF

clone_size: .
j_call: TRBJ2-2
v_call: TRBV4-2
d_call: TRBD2
cdr3_nt: TGTGCCAGCAGCCTCTATTCAGGAGCGGGGGATGGGCCCGGGGAGCTGTTTTTT
cdr3_aa: CASSLYSGAGDGPGELFF

clone_size: many
j_call: TRBJ2-7
v_call: TRBV6-6
d_call: .
cdr3_nt: TGTGCCAGCAGTAACGGGGAGAGCTCCTACGAGCAGTACTTC
cdr3_aa: CASSNGESSYEQYF

clone_size: many
j_call: TRBJ2-1
v_call: TRBV27
d_call: .
cdr3_nt: TGTGCCAGCCTGGCGCCCAACAATGAGCAGTTCTTC
cdr3_aa: CASLAPNNEQFF

clone_size: few
j_call: TRBJ2-2
v_call: TRBV7-9
d_call: TRBD1
cdr3_nt: TGTGCCAGCAGCCCTACAGGGGTAACCGGGGAGCTGTTTTTT
cdr3_aa: CASSPTGVTGELFF

clone_size: .
j_call: TRBJ2-1
v_call: TRBV12-3/TRBV12-4
d_call: TRBD2
cdr3_nt: TGTGCCAGCAATGAAGCGGGGGGGCCAGCCGGTGAGCAGTTCTTC
cdr3_aa: CASNEAGGPAGEQFF

clone_size: .
j_call: TRBJ2-7
v_call: TRBV12-3/TRBV12-4
d_call: .
cdr3_nt: TGTGCCAGCAGTCCCTCCCCCGGGACAAATTACGAGCAGTACTTC
cdr3_aa: CASSPSPGTNYEQYF

clone_size: .
j_call: TRBJ2-1
v_call: TRBV4-3
d_call: TRBD2
cdr3_nt: TGCGCCAGCAGCCCGGGACTAACCAATGAGCAGTTCTTC
cdr3_aa: CASSPGLTNEQFF

clone_size: few
j_call: TRBJ1-2
v_call: TRBV20-1
d_call: .
cdr3_nt: TGCAGTGCTAGCTTCGGGCAGAACTATGGCTACACCTTC
cdr3_aa: CSASFGQNYGYTF

clone_size: .
j_call: TRBJ1-2
v_call: TRBV6-5
d_call: .
cdr3_nt: TGTGCCAGCAGTTACTCAGAGGGCACCTATGGCTACACCTTC
cdr3_aa: CASSYSEGTYGYTF

clone_size: .
j_call: TRBJ2-3
v_call: TRBV11-1
d_call: .
cdr3_nt: TGTGCCAGCAGCTTAGCGCTACTACCGTCTACAGATACGCAGTATTTT
cdr3_aa: CASSLALLPSTDTQYF

clone_size: few
j_call: TRBJ2-1
v_call: TRBV10-2
d_call: TRBD1
cdr3_nt: TGCGCCAGCATGTCCAGGGGACAGTACAATGAGCAGTTCTTC
cdr3_aa: CASMSRGQYNEQFF

clone_size: .
j_call: TRBJ2-2
v_call: TRBV7-2
d_call: .
cdr3_nt: TGTGCCAGCGGCGGGCAGCGGTCGAACACCGGGGAGCTGTTTTTT
cdr3_aa: CASGGQRSNTGELFF

clone_size: .
j_call: TRBJ2-2
v_call: TRBV11-2
d_call: .
cdr3_nt: TGTGCCAGCAGCAAACCAAGGACGTGGGAGCTGTTTTTT
cdr3_aa: CASSKPRTWELFF

clone_size: .
j_call: TRBJ1-1
v_call: TRBV30
d_call: .
cdr3_nt: TGTGCCTGGAGTGTACACAGGAACACTGAAGCTTTCTTT
cdr3_aa: CAWSVHRNTEAFF